One and the same sample provided the 23 T cell receptor beta chains below, sequenced in a study of kidney transplant recipient with SARS-CoV-2 infection. TCRdb processed the reads anew with MiXCR; each CDR3 protein has one entry. This table holds roughly 230,000 distinct CDR3 sequences, 29% found once. The material sequenced was a blood sample, taken at baseline and between days 110 and 120 from a kidney transplant recipient. The receptors originated from a young adult male patient who had COVID-19 and was a kidney transplant recipient. A subset of T cells may come from the graft donor.

For this clonotype: A much more abundant neighbour one base away suggests this may be a read error. The rearrangement uses TRBV11-2 and TRBJ2-2, with D perhaps matching TRBD2 (6 bases). Trimming shortened V by 8 bases and J by 6 bases, and 16 bases separated the two germline ends. The CDR3 is made up of 14 amino acids. Germline V gene data show CDR1 as SGHAT and CDR2 as FQNNGV. The CDR3 sequence is CASGSLSGSGELFF. The CDR3 DNA sequence: TGTGCCAGCGGCTCCCTTAGCGGATCCGGGGAGCTGTTTTTT.

This clonotype occurred many times. The rearrangement links TRBV5-4 to TRBJ2-2, with 11 bases identical to TRBD2. V trimming: 5 bases; J trimming: 6 bases; junction bases outside the gene matches: 3. This CDR3 has 14 residues. Per germline, CDR1 SGHNT and CDR2 YYREEE (reference sequence). The CDR3 DNA follows: TGTGCCAGCAGACTAGCGGGAGAAGCCGGGGAGCTGTTTTTT. Its protein product is CASRLAGEAGELFF.

The chain has TRBV20-1 and TRBJ2-4; D unresolved. V dropped 4 bases and J dropped 0 bases, with 13 bases sitting between them. CDR1 DFQATT and CDR2 SNEGSKA come from the germline V gene (reference sequence). This CDR3 has 15 amino acids. CDR3 DNA sequence: TGCAGTGCTAATAACGCAGCCTTAGCCAAAAACATTCAGTACTTC. Its translation: CSANNAALAKNIQYF.

Note on this clonotype: This may stem from a read error, because a much larger clone lies one nucleotide away. V usage is TRBV3-1 and J usage is TRBJ1-2; D remains ambiguous. CDR1 LGHDT and CDR2 YNNKEL come from the germline V gene (reference sequence). The V gene lost 4 bases and the J gene lost 4 bases, with 22 bases spanning the gap. The CDR3 loop spans 17 amino acids. Written as DNA, the CDR3 is TGTGCCAGCAGCCTGACGCTCACCCTTCGAAGGACCTATGGCTACACCTTC. Encoded protein: CASSLTLTLRRTYGYTF.

In this sample, this clonotype turned up many times. The chain employs TRBV18 and TRBJ2-7; TRBD2 matches at 7 bases. In germline, CDR1 is KGHSH, CDR2 LQKENI. The J segment lost 5 bases and the V segment lost 3 bases, leaving 4 bases of the junction unmatched. This CDR3 region has 13 residues. The chain's CDR3 is CASSPGGGDEQYF. DNA of the CDR3: TGTGCCAGCTCACCCGGGGGAGGGGACGAGCAGTACTTC.

This clonotype was counted at least ten times. The chain is built from TRBV28 and TRBJ2-5; maybe TRBD1 (5 bases). The CDR3 has 13 amino acids. V lost 5 bases and J 3 bases, leaving 10 bases between the germline ends. Germline CDR1 and CDR2: MDHEN and SYDVKM. The CDR3 DNA reads TGTGCCAGCAGTCTCAGGGAAGAAGAGACCCAGTACTTC. This encodes CASSLREEETQYF.

Concerning this clonotype: A much bigger clone sits one base away, suggesting this may be a read error. V and J are TRBV24-1 and TRBJ2-3; D not resolved. This CDR3 spans 16 amino acids. Germline assignment: CDR1 KGHDR and CDR2 SFDVKD. CDR3 amino acids: CATSDLRLHGTDTRYF. The CDR3 DNA is TGTGCCACCAGTGACCTACGACTCCACGGCACAGATACGCGGTATTTT.

As for this clonotype: Given a much more abundant clone one base away, this may be a read error. This rearrangement joins TRBV9 to TRBJ2-2; 7 bases are shared with TRBD2. CDR1 and CDR2 (germline): SGDLS, YYNGEE. The CDR3 loop spans 17 amino acids. CDR3 coding DNA: TGTGCCAGCAACGTAGACGAAGCGGGGTACGACACCGGGGAGCTGTTTTTT. Its protein product is CASNVDEAGYDTGELFF.

A remark on this clonotype: A much larger clonotype is one base distant, so this may be a read error. No conserved phenylalanine or tryptophan is present at the end of the CDR3, so a read error is the likely explanation. V gene TRBV29-1 combines with J gene TRBJ1-1; tentatively, D is TRBD1 (5 bases). Deletions cut 1 base from V and 5 bases from J, with 11 bases between. CDR3 length equals 13 residues. Germline CDR1 is SQVTM and CDR2 is ANQGSEA. The CDR3: CSVEAAGGTEAFL. Written as DNA, the CDR3 is TGCAGCGTTGAAGCGGCCGGGGGGACTGAAGCTTTCCTT.

Comment on this clonotype: A read error is possible here, since a much larger clone lies one base away. The chain employs TRBV24-1 and TRBJ2-6; the match to TRBD1 covers 11 bases. With V trimmed by 5 bases and J by 3 bases, 14 bases remained unmatched. The CDR3 length is 20 residues. Germline V gene lookup returns CDR1 KGHDR and CDR2 SFDVKD. The CDR3 is CATSGTRTGQGAFGANVLTF. CDR3 nucleotide sequence: TGTGCCACCAGTGGCACCAGAACTGGACAGGGGGCTTTTGGGGCCAACGTCCTGACTTTC.

The rearrangement links TRBV24-1 to TRBJ2-1; D gene unclear. V lost 10 bases, J lost 5 bases, and 14 bases lay in between. Germline V lookup: CDR1 KGHDR, CDR2 SFDVKD. CDR3 size: 13 residues. The CDR3 nucleotides read TGTGCCACGTCCCCTATCGAGAACAATGAGCAGTTCTTC. Protein product: CATSPIENNEQFF.

The sample holds many counts of this clonotype. The chain carries TRBV12-3 or TRBV12-4 and TRBJ1-2; no clear D gene. The CDR3 sequence is 15 residues long. V was trimmed by 3 bases and J by 6 bases, leaving 17 bases between them. CDR3 loop: CASSFRSAGLDGYTF. CDR3 bases: TGTGCCAGCAGTTTTCGTTCCGCGGGCCTCGATGGCTACACCTTC.

In this sample, this clonotype turned up a few times. V and J are TRBV7-6 and TRBJ2-7; 9 positions match TRBD2. V lost 1 base and J lost 0; bases outside the gene matches: 7. Germline CDR1 SGHVS, CDR2 FNYEAQ. There are 17 residues in the CDR3. The DNA for the CDR3 is TGTGCCAGCAGCTTAGAGGTTCTAGCGGGGACCTCCTACGAGCAGTACTTC. Protein product: CASSLEVLAGTSYEQYF. Together with reference TRBV7-6 and TRBJ2-7, the CDR3 gives the full variable domain: GAGVSQSPRYKVTKRGQDVALRCDPISGHVSLYWYRQALGQGPEFLTYFNYEAQQDKSGLPNDRFSAERPEGSISTLTIQRTEQRDSAMYRCASSLEVLAGTSYEQYFGPGTRLTVT.

Details on this clonotype: A much larger clone is a single base away; this may be a read error. This chain uses TRBV28 with TRBJ1-4; D call uncertain. This CDR3 region has 15 residues. The germline CDR1 and CDR2 sequences are MDHEN and SYDVKM. In nucleotides, the CDR3 is TGTGCCGGCAGTTTATCCCCCGTCCTTAATGAAAAACTGTTTTTT. Translation gives CAGSLSPVLNEKLFF.

This clonotype occurred a few times. A much larger clone differs by one base, so this may be a read error. The V gene is TRBV24-1, the J gene TRBJ1-2, with TRBD1 identical over 10 bases. Germline trimming cut 6 bases from V and 2 bases from J; bases unmatched to any gene: 5. This CDR3 contains 15 residues. Germline V gene sequence: CDR1 KGHDR, CDR2 SFDVKD. The CDR3 DNA reads TGTGCCACCAGTAAAAAGACAGGGGGCAACTATGGCTACACCTTC. Amino acids: CATSKKTGGNYGYTF.

Worth noting for this clonotype: With a much larger clone just one base away, this may be a read error. Without the conserved terminal phenylalanine or tryptophan, this CDR3 likely stems from a read error. The chain has TRBV29-1 and TRBJ1-2; D not resolved. Germline loops: CDR1 SQVTM, CDR2 ANQGSEA. The CDR3 totals 11 residues. V was pared by 6 bases and J by 7 bases, with 12 bases between. The CDR3 sequence: CSVAERAGYTL. CDR3 DNA: TGCAGCGTGGCCGAACGCGCTGGCTACACCCTC.

The CDR3 sequence is CASSPIAGGPTDTQYF. The DNA for the CDR3 is TGCGCCAGCAGCCCTATAGCGGGAGGGCCGACAGATACGCAGTATTTT. This sequence joins TRBV4-1 and TRBJ2-3, with 11 bases fitting TRBD2. Germline V gene sequence: CDR1 MGHRA, CDR2 YSYEKL. CDR3 size: 16 residues. J lost 3 bases, V lost 4 bases, and 6 bases had no gene match.

There are a few counts of this clonotype. The V and J genes are TRBV25-1 and TRBJ2-3; the D gene is possibly TRBD2 (5 bases). The CDR3 extends over 14 amino acids. The V and J ends lost 3 bases and 4 bases respectively, with 11 bases between them. The germline V gene encodes CDR1 MGHDK and CDR2 SYGVNS. Here the CDR3 reads CASSERAAADTQYF. In DNA, the CDR3 is TGTGCCAGCAGTGAGAGGGCAGCCGCAGATACGCAGTATTTT.

This clonotype was counted many times. The chain couples TRBV7-3 to TRBJ1-2; no reliable D call. The CDR3 contains 13 residues. Germline V CDR1 and CDR2: SGHTA, FQGTGA. Trimming shortened V by 6 bases and J by 4 bases, and 12 bases separated the two germline ends. The CDR3 nucleotides are TGTGCCAGCAGTCTGGGTCCGTTCTATGGCTACACCTTC. Encoded protein: CASSLGPFYGYTF.

This clonotype showed up many times. CDR3 region: CASSTRTGDSNQPQHF. The CDR3, as DNA: TGTGCCAGCAGCACTCGGACAGGGGATAGCAATCAGCCCCAGCATTTT. This chain uses TRBV21-1 with TRBJ1-5; the D call TRBD1 from the table was never checked on the DNA. TRBV21-1 has pseudogene status. This CDR3 has 16 residues.

This clonotype was counted between two and nine times. This sequence joins TRBV19 and TRBJ2-2; no firm D call. V dropped 4 bases and J dropped 3 bases, with 9 bases sitting between them. In germline, CDR1 is LNHDA, CDR2 SQIVND (reference sequence). This CDR3 contains 14 residues. In DNA, the CDR3 is TGTGCCAGTAGTAGAGAGAGTTACACCGGGGAGCTGTTTTTT. This sequence encodes CASSRESYTGELFF.

This clonotype was seen many times. The germline gene is not matched at one end of the junction; a read error may be the cause. The chain employs TRBV11-2 and TRBJ2-4; TRBD1 might be the D (6 bases). The end of the DNA is better explained by TRBJ2-7, so the J call may be wrong. The V gene's germline CDR1 is SGHAT and CDR2 FQNNGV. The CDR3 contains 12 residues. CDR3 coding DNA: TGTGCCAGCAGTTTAGGGGGTGGCGAGCAGTACTTC. Its translation is CASSLGGGEQYF.

This clonotype has ten or more counts. The chain uses TRBV5-1 and TRBJ1-4, with 7 bases identical to TRBD1. V dropped 1 base and J dropped 8; count of bases not matched to a gene: 5. Germline values: CDR1 SGHRS, CDR2 YFSETQ. This CDR3 region has 14 residues. CDR3 in DNA: TGCGCCAGCAGCTTGAACAGGGGCGGCGAAAAACTGTTTTTT. Amino acids: CASSLNRGGEKLFF.